This T cell receptor beta chain was identified during a study of T cell responses to AZD1222 COVID-19 vaccine. Points from the study as a whole: Elevations in Spike-specific TCR breadth and depth followed administration of two AZD1222 doses. Repertoire sampling happened only post peak T cell response. CD4 TCRs covered the whole spike, strongest at regions 160-218 and 743-854. Among the donors, most were white British and more were female, and clonal diversity was possibly underestimated.

Assay: immunoSEQ multiplex PCR; the TCRdb copy retains only in-frame clones and omits some. Among 60,000 to 85,000 clones listed, roughly 80% were seen once. Comment on this clone: Its matching antigen is unknown.

The germline V gene has CDR1 MDHEN and CDR2 SYDVKM. V shed 6 bases and J 4 bases; nucleotides not matched to a gene: 12. The CDR3 contains 16 residues. The V gene is TRBV28, the J gene TRBJ1-1, with 9 positions matching TRBD1. The TCR comes from an adult who received the MenACWY meningococcal vaccine as a control. The sequences come from peripheral blood, collected 28 days after the second dose of the MenACWY control vaccine. CDR3: CASSPPTTGGSTEAFF. DNA of the CDR3: TGTGCCAGCAGCCCCCCGACGACAGGGGGGAGCACTGAAGCTTTCTTT.